Given below is one T cell receptor beta chain in context. The antigen is undetermined. Germline CDR1 is DFQATT and CDR2 is SNEGSKA (reference sequence). J gave up 6 bases and V 5 bases, and 2 bases lay outside the gene matches. The CDR3 covers 11 residues. This record comes from a study of cytomegalovirus exposure and HLA in healthy donors. Overall study results and limits: Productive status was seen about 90% or about 30% of the time for most TCR beta V segments in an earlier analysis.

PCR employed 60 Vbeta and 13 Jbeta primers. Per the authors' pipeline: As a later analysis found, there were 80 million or so unique TCR beta chains, of which approximately 10 million were shared. The method was immunoSEQ multiplex PCR; TCRdb's version includes in-frame clones alone and lacks a portion of them. D and trimming were read from the DNA, whereas the V and J calls and clone size are those reported in that table. The sample comprises tens of thousands of clones, around three quarters of which are singletons, and roughly 9.8% rests with the top ten. Sequenced sample: PBMCs. The clonotype comes from a woman aged 50 to 60 in good health and CMV-seropositive. The rearrangement joins TRBV20-1 to TRBJ2-7, with 9 positions matching TRBD1. Written as DNA, the CDR3 is TGCAGTGCTGGGACAGGGTTCGAGCAGTACTTC. Protein: CSAGTGFEQYF.